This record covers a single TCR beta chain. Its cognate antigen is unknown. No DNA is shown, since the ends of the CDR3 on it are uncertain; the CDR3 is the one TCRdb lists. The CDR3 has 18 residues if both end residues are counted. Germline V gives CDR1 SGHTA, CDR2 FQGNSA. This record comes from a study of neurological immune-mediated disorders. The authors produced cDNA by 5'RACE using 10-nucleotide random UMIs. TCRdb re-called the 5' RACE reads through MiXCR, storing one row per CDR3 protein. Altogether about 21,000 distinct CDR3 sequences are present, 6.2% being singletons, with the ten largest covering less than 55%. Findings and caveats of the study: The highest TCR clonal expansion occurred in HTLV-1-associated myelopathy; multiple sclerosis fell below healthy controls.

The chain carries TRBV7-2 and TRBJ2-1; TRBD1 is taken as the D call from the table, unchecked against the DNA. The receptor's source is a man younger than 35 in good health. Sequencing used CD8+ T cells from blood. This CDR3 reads CASSFYICSVQVYNEQFF.